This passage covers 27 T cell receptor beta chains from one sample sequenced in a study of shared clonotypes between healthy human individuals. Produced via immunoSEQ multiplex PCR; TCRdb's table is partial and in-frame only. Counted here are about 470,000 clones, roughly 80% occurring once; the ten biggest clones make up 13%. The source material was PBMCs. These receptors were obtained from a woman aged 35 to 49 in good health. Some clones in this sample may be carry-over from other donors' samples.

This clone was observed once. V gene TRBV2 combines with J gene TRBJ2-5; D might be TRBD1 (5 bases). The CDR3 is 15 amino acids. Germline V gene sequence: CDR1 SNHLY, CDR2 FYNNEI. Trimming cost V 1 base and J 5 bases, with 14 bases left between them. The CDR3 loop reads CASSEVARSGETQYF. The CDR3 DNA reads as TGTGCCAGCAGTGAAGTGGCCCGTTCAGGGGAGACCCAGTACTTC. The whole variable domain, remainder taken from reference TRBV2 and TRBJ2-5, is EPEVTQTPSHQVTQMGQEVILRCVPISNHLYFYWYRQILGQKVEFLVSFYNNEISEKSEIFDDQFSVERPDGSNFTLKIRSTKLEDSAMYFCASSEVARSGETQYFGPGTRLLVL.

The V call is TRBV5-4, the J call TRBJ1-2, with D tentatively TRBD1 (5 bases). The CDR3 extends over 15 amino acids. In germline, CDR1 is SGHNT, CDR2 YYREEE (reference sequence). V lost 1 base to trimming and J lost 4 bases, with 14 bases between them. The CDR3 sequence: CASSLSGRVGYGYTF. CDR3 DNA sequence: TGTGCCAGCAGCTTGTCTGGCAGGGTAGGCTATGGCTACACCTTC. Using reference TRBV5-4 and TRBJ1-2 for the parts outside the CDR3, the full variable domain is ETGVTQSPTHLIKTRGQQVTLRCSSQSGHNTVSWYQQALGQGPQFIFQYYREEENGRGNFPPRFSGLQFPNYSSELNVNALELDDSALYLCASSLSGRVGYGYTFGSGTRLTVV.

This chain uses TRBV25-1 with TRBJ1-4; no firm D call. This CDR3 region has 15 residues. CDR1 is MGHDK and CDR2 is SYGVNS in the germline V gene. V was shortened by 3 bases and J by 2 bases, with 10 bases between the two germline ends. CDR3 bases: TGTGCCAGCAGTGATGTAACCCCCACTAATGAAAAACTGTTTTTT. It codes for CASSDVTPTNEKLFF.

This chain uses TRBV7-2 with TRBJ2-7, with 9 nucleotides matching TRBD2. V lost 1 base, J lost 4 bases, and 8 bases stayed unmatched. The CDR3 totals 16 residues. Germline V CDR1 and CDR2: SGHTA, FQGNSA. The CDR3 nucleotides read TGTGCCAGCAGCTTAGATGGCGGGAGGGCCCCGTACGAGCAGTACTTC. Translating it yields CASSLDGGRAPYEQYF.

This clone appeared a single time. The CDR3: CASRGRGGEETQYF. The CDR3 DNA follows: TGTGCCAGCAGGGGACGGGGGGGAGAGGAGACCCAGTACTTC. V is TRBV27 and J is TRBJ2-5; 8 positions agree with TRBD2. The junction had 8 bases not matched to a gene; V was cut back by 6 bases and J by 5 bases. This CDR3 contains 14 residues. Germline CDR1 MNHEY, CDR2 SMNVEV (reference sequence).

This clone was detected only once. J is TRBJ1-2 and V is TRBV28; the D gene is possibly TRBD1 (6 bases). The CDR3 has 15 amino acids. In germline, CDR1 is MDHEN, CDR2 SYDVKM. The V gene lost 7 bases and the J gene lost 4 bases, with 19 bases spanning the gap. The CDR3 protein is CASTTPAGDTYGYTF. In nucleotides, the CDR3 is TGTGCCAGCACCACCCCGGCGGGGGACACCTATGGCTACACCTTC.

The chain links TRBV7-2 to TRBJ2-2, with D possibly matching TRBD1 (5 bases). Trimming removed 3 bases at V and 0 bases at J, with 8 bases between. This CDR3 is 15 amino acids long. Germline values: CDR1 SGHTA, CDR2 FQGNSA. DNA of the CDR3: TGTGCCAGCAGCTTGACAGCTACGAACACCGGGGAGCTGTTTTTT. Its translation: CASSLTATNTGELFF.

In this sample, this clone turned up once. For the CDR3, the DNA is TGCGCCAGCAGCTCGGGACTAGGGACCACCGGGGAGCTGTTTTTT. Protein sequence: CASSSGLGTTGELFF. This chain links TRBV5-1 with TRBJ2-2, with 8 bases that match TRBD2. The V segment lost 3 bases and the J segment 4 bases; nucleotides outside the gene matches: 5. CDR1 and CDR2 (germline): SGHRS, YFSETQ. The CDR3 has 15 residues.

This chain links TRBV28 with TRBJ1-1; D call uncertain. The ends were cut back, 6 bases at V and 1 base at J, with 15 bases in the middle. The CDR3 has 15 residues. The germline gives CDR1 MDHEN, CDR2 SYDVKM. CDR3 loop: CASSLTSSWNTEAFF. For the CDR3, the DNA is TGTGCCAGCAGCTTGACATCGTCTTGGAACACTGAAGCTTTCTTT.

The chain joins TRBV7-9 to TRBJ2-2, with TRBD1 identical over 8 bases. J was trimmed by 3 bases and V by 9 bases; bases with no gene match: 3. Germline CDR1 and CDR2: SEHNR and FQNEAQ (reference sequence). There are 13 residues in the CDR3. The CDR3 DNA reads TGTGCCAGTGCCAGGGGGCACACCGGGGAGCTGTTTTTT. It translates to CASARGHTGELFF. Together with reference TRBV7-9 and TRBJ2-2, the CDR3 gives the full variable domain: DTGVSQNPRHKITKRGQNVTFRCDPISEHNRLYWYRQTLGQGPEFLTYFQNEAQLEKSRLLSDRFSAERPKGSFSTLEIQRTEQGDSAMYLCASARGHTGELFFGEGSRLTVL.

CDR3 in DNA: TGTGCCAGCAGTCCCGACAGGAAAGTTAACACCGGGGAGCTGTTTTTT. It codes for CASSPDRKVNTGELFF. The chain links TRBV11-3 to TRBJ2-2, with D possibly matching TRBD1 (6 bases). The CDR3 contains 16 residues. With 6 bases removed from V and 2 bases from J, the gap between germline ends came to 16 bases. CDR1 SGHNT and CDR2 YENEEA come from the germline V gene.

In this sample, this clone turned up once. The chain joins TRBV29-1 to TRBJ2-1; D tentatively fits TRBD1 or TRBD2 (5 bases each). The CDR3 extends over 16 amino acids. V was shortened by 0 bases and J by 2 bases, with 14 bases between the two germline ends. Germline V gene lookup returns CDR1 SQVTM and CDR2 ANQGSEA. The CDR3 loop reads CSVEDSAGSPYNEQFF. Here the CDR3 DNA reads TGCAGCGTTGAAGATTCGGCAGGGAGTCCCTACAATGAGCAGTTCTTC.

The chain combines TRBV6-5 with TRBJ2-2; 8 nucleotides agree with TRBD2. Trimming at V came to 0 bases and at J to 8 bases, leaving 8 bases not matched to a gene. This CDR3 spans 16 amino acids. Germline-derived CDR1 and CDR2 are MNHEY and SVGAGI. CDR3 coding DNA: TGTGCCAGCAGTTACTCGGGACTAGTGTCTTCGGGGGAGCTGTTTTTT. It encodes CASSYSGLVSSGELFF.

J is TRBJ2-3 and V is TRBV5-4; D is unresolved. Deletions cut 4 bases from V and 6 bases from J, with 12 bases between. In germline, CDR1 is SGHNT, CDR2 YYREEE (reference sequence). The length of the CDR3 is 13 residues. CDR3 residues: CASSAPLGDTQYF. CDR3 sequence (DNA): TGTGCCAGCAGCGCACCGCTCGGGGATACGCAGTATTTT.

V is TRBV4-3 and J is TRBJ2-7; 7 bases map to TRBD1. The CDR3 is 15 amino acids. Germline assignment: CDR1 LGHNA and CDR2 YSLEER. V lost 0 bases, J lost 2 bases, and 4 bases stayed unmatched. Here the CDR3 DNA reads TGCGCCAGCAGCCAAGAATGGGACAGCCCCTACGAGCAGTACTTC. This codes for CASSQEWDSPYEQYF.

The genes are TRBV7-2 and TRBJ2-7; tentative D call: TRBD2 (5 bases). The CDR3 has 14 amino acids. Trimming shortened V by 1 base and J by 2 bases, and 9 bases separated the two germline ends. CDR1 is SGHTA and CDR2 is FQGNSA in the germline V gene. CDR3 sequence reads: CASSLDSGPYEQYF. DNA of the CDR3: TGTGCCAGCAGCTTAGACAGCGGTCCCTACGAGCAGTACTTC.

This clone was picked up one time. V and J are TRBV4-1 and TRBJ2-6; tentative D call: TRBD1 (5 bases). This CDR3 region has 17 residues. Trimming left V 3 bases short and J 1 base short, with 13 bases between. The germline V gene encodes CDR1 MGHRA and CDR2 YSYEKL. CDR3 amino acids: CASSQFLRGSGANVLTF. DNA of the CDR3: TGCGCCAGCAGCCAGTTCCTTAGGGGTTCTGGGGCCAACGTCCTGACTTTC.

The CDR3 spells CASRPPGTGQETQYF. CDR3 nucleotide sequence: TGCGCCAGCAGACCACCCGGGACAGGGCAAGAGACCCAGTACTTC. J is TRBJ2-5 and V is TRBV5-1; 9 bases fit TRBD1. After removal of 5 bases from V and 2 bases from J, the junction contained 7 bases not matched to a gene. Germline V gene lookup returns CDR1 SGHRS and CDR2 YFSETQ. CDR3 length: 15 residues.

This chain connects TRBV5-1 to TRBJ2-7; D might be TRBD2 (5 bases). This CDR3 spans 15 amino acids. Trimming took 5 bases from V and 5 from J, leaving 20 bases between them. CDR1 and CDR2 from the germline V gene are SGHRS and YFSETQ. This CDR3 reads CASRKAQVTGNEQYF. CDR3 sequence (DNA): TGCGCCAGCAGGAAAGCGCAGGTCACGGGAAACGAGCAGTACTTC.

The CDR3 region has the DNA TGCAGCGTGACGGACGGGGCCCAAAATGAGCAGTTCTTC. Protein: CSVTDGAQNEQFF. The V gene is TRBV29-1, the J gene TRBJ2-1; D is perhaps TRBD1 or TRBD2 (5 bases each). Trimming removed 6 bases at V and 7 bases at J, with 16 bases between. The germline V gene encodes CDR1 SQVTM and CDR2 ANQGSEA. The CDR3 has 13 amino acids.

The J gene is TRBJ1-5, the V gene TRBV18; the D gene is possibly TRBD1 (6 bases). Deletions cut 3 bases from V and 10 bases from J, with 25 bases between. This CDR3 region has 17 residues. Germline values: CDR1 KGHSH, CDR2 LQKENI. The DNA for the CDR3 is TGTGCCAGCTCACCCAGCTCTATAGGGGGGTCCCCGTATCCCCAGCATTTT. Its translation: CASSPSSIGGSPYPQHF. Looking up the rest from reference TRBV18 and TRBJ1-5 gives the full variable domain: NAGVMQNPRHLVRRRGQEARLRCSPMKGHSHVYWYRQLPEEGLKFMVYLQKENIIDESGMPKERFSAEFPKEGPSILRIQQVVRGDSAAYFCASSPSSIGGSPYPQHFGDGTRLSIL.

CDR3 in amino acids: CATSREILAGVSGQETQYF. In nucleotides, the CDR3 is TGTGCCACCAGCAGAGAAATCCTAGCGGGAGTATCAGGGCAGGAGACCCAGTACTTC. The chain uses TRBV15 and TRBJ2-5; 10 bases line up with TRBD2. The J segment lost 5 bases and the V segment lost 0 bases, leaving 15 bases of the junction unmatched. This CDR3 spans 19 amino acids. CDR1 is LNHNV and CDR2 is YYDKDF in the germline V gene (reference sequence).

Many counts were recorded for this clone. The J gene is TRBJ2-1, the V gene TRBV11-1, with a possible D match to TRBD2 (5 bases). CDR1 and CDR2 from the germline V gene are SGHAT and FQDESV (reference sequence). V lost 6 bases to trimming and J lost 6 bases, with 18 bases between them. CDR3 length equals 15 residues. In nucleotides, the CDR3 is TGTGCCAGCAGTTTGACTGGCGCGGCGGGCAATGAGCAGTTCTTC. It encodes CASSLTGAAGNEQFF.

CDR3 region: CASSPYRQGAGTEAFF. CDR3 nucleotides: TGCGCCAGCAGCCCCTATCGACAGGGGGCTGGGACTGAAGCTTTCTTT. This chain links TRBV5-1 with TRBJ1-1, with TRBD1 identical over 10 bases. The CDR3 has 16 residues. V was clipped by 4 bases and J by 5 bases; unmatched bases: 11. Per germline, CDR1 SGHRS and CDR2 YFSETQ.

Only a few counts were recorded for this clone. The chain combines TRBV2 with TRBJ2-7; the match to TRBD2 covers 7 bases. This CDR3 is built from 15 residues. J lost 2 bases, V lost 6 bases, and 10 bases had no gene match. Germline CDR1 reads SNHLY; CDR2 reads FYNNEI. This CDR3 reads CASRGGIAGTYEQYF. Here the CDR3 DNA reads TGTGCCAGCAGGGGTGGGATAGCGGGTACCTACGAGCAGTACTTC.

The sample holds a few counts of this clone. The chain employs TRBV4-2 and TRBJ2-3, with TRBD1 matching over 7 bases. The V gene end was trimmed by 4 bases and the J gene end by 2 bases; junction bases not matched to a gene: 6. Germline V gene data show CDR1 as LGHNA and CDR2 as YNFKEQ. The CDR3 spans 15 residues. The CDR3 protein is CASSRGTDYTDTQYF. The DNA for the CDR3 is TGTGCCAGCAGCCGAGGGACAGACTACACAGATACGCAGTATTTT.

The CDR3 spells CASSLFGGISGANVLTF. The DNA of the CDR3 is TGTGCCAGCAGCTTATTCGGCGGCATCTCTGGGGCCAACGTCCTGACTTTC. V and J are TRBV7-3 and TRBJ2-6, with no clear D. The germline V gene has CDR1 SGHTA and CDR2 FQGTGA. Trimming removed 2 bases at V and 0 bases at J, with 11 bases between. The CDR3 covers 17 residues.